This TCR beta chain was captured by sequencing in a study of molecular identifiers for immune sequencing clone quantification. Study-wide findings and caveats: Among effectors, clones above 20 RNA copies held over 97% of molecules; among naive cells, under 1%.

MiXCR, run by TCRdb on the PCR reads, gives a single entry per CDR3 protein. Altogether over 60,000 distinct CDR3 sequences are present, roughly a fifth being singletons, with the ten largest covering 1.4% to 1.5%. The authors gated naive CD8 T cells as CD8+CD4-CCR7+CD45RA+ for sorting. A note on this clonotype: The antigen is not known. Germline and junction disagree at one end, which may indicate a read error.

The TCR was taken from a human donor in good health. Some libraries in this study had Jurkat cell RNA spiked in. Input material: naive CD8+ T cells from blood, with Jurkat cell RNA spiked in. Subset: FACS-sorted CD8+CD4-CCR7+CD45RA+ naive T cells.

CDR3 region: CASSLGARGRNEQLF. CDR3 DNA: TGTGCCAGCAGCTTAGGGGCTAGGGGACGCAATGAGCAGCTCTTC. This chain uses TRBV7-2 with TRBJ2-1; D could derive from TRBD1 or TRBD2 (5 bases each). The CDR3 contains 15 residues. Per germline, CDR1 SGHTA and CDR2 FQGNSA.